This T cell receptor (beta chain) was sequenced in a study of human T cells and chemical hapten exposure. About the research overall: Slight volume differences across pooled libraries mainly accounted for varying per-sample TCR yields.

The study's library attached unique molecular identifiers to single cDNA molecules. As processed by the authors: Sample TCR counts, which ranged from 23,224 to 690,600, had a median of 95,638. TCRdb used MiXCR to reprocess the RACE reads, holding one entry per CDR3 protein. The V and J calls were not made by the authors but by TCRdb's processing. The sample contains 55,000 to 75,000 distinct CDR3 sequences, roughly 6.1% of which appear only once. The time point here: healthy volunteer bleed at 6 weeks. The study extracted total RNA from unfractionated whole blood. This clonotype was picked up many times. The antigen is not known. Looked up from germline, CDR1 is MGHDK and CDR2 is SYGVNS. The ends were cut back, 0 bases at V and 4 bases at J, with 21 bases in the middle. This CDR3 comprises 18 residues. The study's findings and limits: The number of TCRs over 1 in 1000 frequency stayed unchanged after DPC.

The sequence derives from a female donor in good health. Some clones in this sample may be carry-over from other donors' samples. The rearrangement joins TRBV25-1 to TRBJ1-1; D call uncertain. Specimen: whole blood. The CDR3, as DNA: TGTGCCAGCAGTGAATATAAGGGAGGTACTTGGGGTGTCACTGAAGCTTTCTTT. Its protein is CASSEYKGGTWGVTEAFF.